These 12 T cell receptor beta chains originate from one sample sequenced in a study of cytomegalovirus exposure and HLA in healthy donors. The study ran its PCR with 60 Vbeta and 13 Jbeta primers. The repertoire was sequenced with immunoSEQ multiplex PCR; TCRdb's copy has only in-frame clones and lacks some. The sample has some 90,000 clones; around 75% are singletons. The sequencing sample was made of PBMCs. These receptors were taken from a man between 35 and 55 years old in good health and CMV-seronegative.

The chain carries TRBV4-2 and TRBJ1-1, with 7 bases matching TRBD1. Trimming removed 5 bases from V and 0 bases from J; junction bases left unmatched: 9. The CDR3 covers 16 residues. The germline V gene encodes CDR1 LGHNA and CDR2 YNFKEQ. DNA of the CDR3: TGTGCCAGCAGCACCAGGGACAGCCGGATGAACACTGAAGCTTTCTTT. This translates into CASSTRDSRMNTEAFF.

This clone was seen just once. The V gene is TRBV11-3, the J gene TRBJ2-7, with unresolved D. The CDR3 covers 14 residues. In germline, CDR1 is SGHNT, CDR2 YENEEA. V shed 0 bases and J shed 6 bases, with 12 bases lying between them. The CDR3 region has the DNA TGTGCCAGCAGCTTAGATCGGTGGAGCCCCGAGCAGTACTTC. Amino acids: CASSLDRWSPEQYF.

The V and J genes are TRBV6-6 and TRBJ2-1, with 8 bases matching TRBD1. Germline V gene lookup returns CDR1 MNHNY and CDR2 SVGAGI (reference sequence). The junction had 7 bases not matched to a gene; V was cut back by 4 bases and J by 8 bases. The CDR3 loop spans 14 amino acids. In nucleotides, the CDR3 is TGTGCCAGCAGTTCAGGGGGCATTGCGGATGAGCAGTTCTTC. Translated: CASSSGGIADEQFF.

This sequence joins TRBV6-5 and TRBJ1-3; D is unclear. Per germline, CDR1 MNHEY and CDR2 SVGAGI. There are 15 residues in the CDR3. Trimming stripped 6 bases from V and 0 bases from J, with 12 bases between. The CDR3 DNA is TGTGCCAGCAGCACCGAGGCGCCCTCTGGAAACACCATATATTTT. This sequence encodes CASSTEAPSGNTIYF.

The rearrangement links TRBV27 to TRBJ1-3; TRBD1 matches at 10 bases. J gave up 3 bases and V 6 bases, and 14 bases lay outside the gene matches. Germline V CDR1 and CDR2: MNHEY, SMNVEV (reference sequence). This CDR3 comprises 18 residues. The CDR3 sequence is CASSPLGQGTSNGNTIYF. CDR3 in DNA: TGTGCCAGCAGCCCTCTGGGACAGGGGACCTCAAATGGAAACACCATATATTTT.

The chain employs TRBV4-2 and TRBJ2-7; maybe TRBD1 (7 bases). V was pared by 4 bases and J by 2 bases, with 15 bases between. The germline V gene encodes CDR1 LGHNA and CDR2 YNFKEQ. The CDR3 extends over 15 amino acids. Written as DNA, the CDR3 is TGTGCCAGCAGCCGGGCGGGGCAGGGGGCCTACGAGCAGTACTTC. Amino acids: CASSRAGQGAYEQYF.

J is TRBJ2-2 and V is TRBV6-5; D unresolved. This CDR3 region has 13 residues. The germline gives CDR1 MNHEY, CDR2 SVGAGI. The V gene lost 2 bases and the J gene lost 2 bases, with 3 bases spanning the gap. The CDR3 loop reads CASSYPNTGELFF. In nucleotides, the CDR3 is TGTGCCAGCAGTTACCCAAACACCGGGGAGCTGTTTTTT.

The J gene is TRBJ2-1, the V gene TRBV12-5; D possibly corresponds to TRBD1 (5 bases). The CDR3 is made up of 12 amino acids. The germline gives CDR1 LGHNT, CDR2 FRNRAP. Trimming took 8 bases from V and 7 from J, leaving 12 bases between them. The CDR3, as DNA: TGTGCTAGTAAAGGGGTTAGAAATGAGCAGTTCTTC. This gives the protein CASKGVRNEQFF.

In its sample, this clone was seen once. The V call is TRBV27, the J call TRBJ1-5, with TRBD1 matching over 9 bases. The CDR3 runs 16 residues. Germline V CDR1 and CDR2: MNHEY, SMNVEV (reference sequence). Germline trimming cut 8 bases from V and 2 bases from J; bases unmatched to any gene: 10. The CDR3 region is CASGLPTGGGNQPQHF. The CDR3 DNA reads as TGTGCCAGCGGACTACCGACAGGGGGGGGCAATCAGCCCCAGCATTTT.

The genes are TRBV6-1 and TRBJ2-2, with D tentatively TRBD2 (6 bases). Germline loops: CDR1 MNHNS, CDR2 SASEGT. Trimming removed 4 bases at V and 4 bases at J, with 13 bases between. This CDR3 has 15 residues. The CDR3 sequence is CASSGQTAGTGELFF. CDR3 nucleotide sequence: TGTGCCAGCAGTGGACAGACAGCGGGCACCGGGGAGCTGTTTTTT.

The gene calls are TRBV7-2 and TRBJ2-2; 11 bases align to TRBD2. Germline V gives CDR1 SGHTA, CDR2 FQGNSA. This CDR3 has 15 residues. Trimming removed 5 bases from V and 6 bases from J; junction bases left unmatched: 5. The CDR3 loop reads CASSTLAGGAGELFF. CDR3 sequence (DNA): TGTGCCAGCAGCACGCTAGCGGGGGGTGCCGGGGAGCTGTTTTTT.

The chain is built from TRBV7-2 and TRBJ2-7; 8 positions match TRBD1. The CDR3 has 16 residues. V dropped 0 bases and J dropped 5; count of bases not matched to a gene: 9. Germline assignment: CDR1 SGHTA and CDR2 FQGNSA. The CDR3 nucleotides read TGTGCCAGCAGCTTAGCACGTGGCAGGGGGCCCCACGAGCAGTACTTC. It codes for CASSLARGRGPHEQYF. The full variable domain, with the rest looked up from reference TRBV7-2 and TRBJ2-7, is GAGVSQSPSNKVTEKGKDVELRCDPISGHTALYWYRQSLGQGLEFLIYFQGNSAPDKSGLPSDRFSAERTGGSVSTLTIQRTQQEDSAVYLCASSLARGRGPHEQYFGPGTRLTVT.